This TCR beta chain was identified in a study of cytomegalovirus exposure and HLA in healthy donors. Regarding this clone: No antigen is known for it.

The PCR used 60 Vbeta and 13 Jbeta primers. Source study methods: There were tens of millions of unique TCR beta chains by a later count, and 10 million to 12 million of them were shared. Libraries were prepared by immunoSEQ multiplex PCR; TCRdb keeps only in-frame clonotypes and omits some of them. The V and J calls and clone size are taken from that table; D and trimming were inferred from the DNA. In the table there are roughly 160,000 clones, 80% of which are singletons. Findings and caveats of the study: The study recorded about 150 TCR beta chains that were cytomegalovirus-associated.

All donors participated as healthy donors of bone marrow. The sample consisted of PBMCs. This receptor was taken from a woman in her forties or fifties in good health and CMV-seronegative.

The DNA of the CDR3 is TGTGCCAGCAGCCCTCAGACAGGGGTTGGAAACACCATATATTTT. Amino acid sequence: CASSPQTGVGNTIYF. This chain uses TRBV9 with TRBJ1-3, with TRBD1 matching over 8 bases. Germline V gives CDR1 SGDLS, CDR2 YYNGEE. This CDR3 spans 15 amino acids. The V gene end was trimmed by 4 bases and the J gene end by 3 bases; junction bases not matched to a gene: 6.